What follows describes a single T cell receptor (beta chain). Its recognized antigen is unknown. No much larger clonotype is one base removed from it; base qualities were not supplied. The CDR3 runs 13 amino acids, cysteine and phenylalanine included. CDR3 DNA only is kept here, 39 bases in frame from base 1. From the germline V gene (reference sequence), CDR1 is LNHNV and CDR2 is YYDKDF. V is pared back by 0 bases and J by 7 bases, with 9 bases lying between the germline termini. This sample is part of a study of cytomegalovirus exposure and HLA in healthy donors (dated by TCRdb to the late 2010s). Describing the broader study: In an earlier analysis of around 540 of the donors, 276 Gb of sequence data and just under 120 million unique TCR beta sequences from roughly 200 million T cells were reported. A later genetic analysis used genome-wide SNP genotypes for about 60% of the roughly 700 donors, treating that subset as a discovery cohort. On average, approximately 250,000 unique TCR beta nucleotide sequences were sequenced per donor among more than 350 genotyped donors of the cohort, with about 19% of those sequences being non-productive. All discovery cohort repertoires had been generated on a single sequencing platform. A few DR-DQ haplotypes were treated as single units for association and clustering because of strong linkage in the cohort. Besides the first cohort of 550 to 750 subjects, a separate validation cohort made up of over 100 different subjects was used. Typing coverage varied by locus: about 629-630 donors for A, B, C, DRB1 and DQB1; roughly 500 for DQA1; more than 600 for DPA1; roughly 450 for DPB1. The study combined high-throughput TCR immunosequencing, statistical association of individual TCRs with disease status, and machine learning to predict cytomegalovirus infection status. Among the approximately 400 genotyped donors, around 81% belonged to the genetic ancestry cluster associated with self-reported Caucasian donors. An earlier analysis of several hundred of the donors used high-throughput TCR beta sequencing to judge whether each TCR beta V gene segment behaved as functional or pseudogenic. The aim of the study was to test whether cataloging public T cell receptors could identify signatures of past pathogen exposure. Donor age, sex, ethnicity and CMV serostatus were collected together with the repertoire data. A later analysis re-examined previously published TCR beta repertoires from more than 600 donors and added high-resolution HLA genotyping to investigate patterns of TCR occurrence. In the later analysis, no new phenotypic data were used to find candidate immune exposures; instead, reliance was placed on TCR beta sequences and their occurrence across donors. Using immunosequencing, the study profiled T cell repertoires from 666 subjects and related those repertoires to cytomegalovirus serostatus. An early release that covered about 600 HLA-typed donors contained approximately 300 gigabases of sequencing data and around 85 million unique TCR sequences. HLA typing included class I and class II loci at four-digit resolution. Summary of the overall study and its limitations: In an earlier analysis of about 600 of the donors, most TCR beta V segments appeared in productive rearrangements about 87% or about 30% of the time, broadly matching IMGT annotations. Presence/absence analyses assumed roughly uniform sequencing depth across donors, an assumption that may not hold. A later analysis found that most CMV-associated TCR beta chains appeared HLA-restricted, with HLA associations seemingly driven largely by CMV exposure. In a later analysis, the rate of TCR association differed among HLA loci, with DRB1 alleles having the most associated TCRs and HLA-C alleles having the fewest. Linkage disequilibrium might explain the correlated functional status among segregating V segments, but an unknown experimental factor could not be ruled out. Across donors, most TCR sequences were observed very rarely, whereas some public TCRs were present in many individuals. The sequencing pipeline was judged likely to have produced a cluster of highly shared sequence variants as a technical artifact. For the cohort, immune exposure information was limited to CMV serostatus. In a later genetic analysis, fewer N-insertions in productive TCRs were reported among donors in an Asian-associated ancestry cluster than the approximately 710-donor mean. Because counts were too low, seventeen rarely observed V segments, including chromosome 9 orphons, were left out of the earlier analysis of 500 to 750 of the donors. It was suggested by the authors that the approach could potentially be generalized to other disease states and immunological phenotypes. Assigning TCR associations to individual alleles was difficult when HLA alleles, especially DR and DQ, strongly co-occurred. Because HLA typing was unavailable for some donors at each locus, only the typed subset was used in association tests. In the study, some 160 TCR beta chains were listed as associated with cytomegalovirus. Some IMGT-functional V segments, including TRBV6-2 and TRBV6-3, could not be distinguished by the 87-base-pair reads and were therefore excluded. The classifier was reported to diagnose cytomegalovirus status with high specificity and sensitivity in both the original cohort and the validation cohort. According to a later analysis, parvovirus B19, influenza, CMV and Epstein-Barr virus appeared linked to several top co-occurrence clusters. An association between a missense DCLRE1C variant and V-gene and J-gene trimming of TCR beta chains was found in a later genetic analysis and replicated in an independent cohort. The cohort was sequenced for TCR beta chains only, and without alpha or paired-chain data the features that could be detected were limited. Compared with equally common non-associated chains, HLA-associated TCR beta chains in a later analysis were more clonally expanded and had lower generation probabilities. At a false discovery rate of 0.05, a later analysis linked 16,000 or so TCR beta sequences to specific HLA alleles. A further reported finding was that TCR beta sequences accurately predicted the HLA-A and HLA-B alleles for most subjects in the first cohort. In vitro tests confirmed that a few of the cytomegalovirus-associated TCR beta chains recognize cytomegalovirus antigens.

The cohort was made up of under 800 healthy bone marrow donors. Cohort members were all nominally healthy when sampled, although unrecorded immune exposures were likely present. The donor tested CMV seronegative, placing the donor among the roughly 340 seronegative members of the cohort. Every donor gave a peripheral blood sample, and the peripheral blood mononuclear cells from that sample were used for TCR beta sequencing. The Qiagen DNeasy Blood Extraction Kit was used to extract genomic DNA from the blood cell samples. Library generation was performed with the immunoSEQ multiplex PCR assay. For the multiplex PCR, a mixture combining 60 forward primers for TCR Vbeta segments and 13 reverse primers for TCR Jbeta segments was used. The CDR3 region of rearranged TCR beta genes was amplified from genomic DNA by a multiplex PCR assay. The amplified TCR beta libraries were sequenced on the Illumina HiSeq System as 87-base-pair reads. The published analysis was carried out like this. A later analysis counted about 80 million unique TCR beta chains across the 670 or so repertoires, and some 11 million of these chains were shared by at least two donors. A nearest-neighbor algorithm error-corrected the raw reads and collapsed the reads into unique sequences, merging closely related sequences to remove PCR and sequencing errors. V, D and J gene segments were assigned by aligning CDR3 sequences to IMGT reference sequences. Each retained sequence needed at least a six-nucleotide match to both a V gene segment and a J gene segment. Rearrangements were called productive when the CDR3 lacked stop codons and stayed in frame with V and J; all others were non-productive. CDR3 was defined by IMGT convention, running from the second conserved V-encoded cysteine to the conserved J-encoded phenylalanine. In an earlier analysis of around 640 of the donors, sequences lacking an unambiguous match to a single V gene segment were excluded. An earlier analysis of a few hundred of the donors classified V segments as functional when productive rearrangements were above 56.7% and as segregating when the standard deviation between donors was above 5%. To diagnose cytomegalovirus status from the catalog of TCR beta chain sequences, a statistical classification framework was built. A later analysis assigned V and J genes by comparing TCR nucleotide sequences with IMGT/GENE-DB human TR gene sequences. In a later analysis, CDR3 sequences and most-parsimonious VDJ recombination scenarios were assigned using the TCRdist pipeline. In a later analysis, every TCR beta chain was defined by the combination of its CDR3 amino acid sequence and its V-gene family, and reads without a unique V-gene family were dropped. A later analysis removed 592 highly shared, low-generation-probability nucleotide sequences to deal with suspected cross-contamination and a sequencing artifact. In a later analysis, a clonal expansion index for each public chain was calculated from normalized within-repertoire ranks of inferred template counts. A later analysis computed generation probabilities with a VDJ recombination model fitted to out-of-frame rearrangements, and checked the results against IGoR. A later analysis scored TCR-TCR, TCR-HLA and TCR-CMV co-occurrence with hypergeometric tests, applying a repertoire-size bias correction to TCR pairs. In a later analysis, false discovery rates were estimated by permuting HLA or CMV assignments 20 times. A later analysis grouped co-occurring TCRs with DBSCAN, adding TCRdist sequence similarity when clustering within HLA-allele-positive subsets. Repertoires with fewer than 30,000 or more than 120,000 public chains, plus five repertoires with anomalous nucleotide sharing, were excluded from co-occurrence clustering. TCRdb's version of the immuneACCESS table is confined to in-frame rearrangements and falls short of the full clone set. An unresolved V gene accounts for under half of the shortfall where checked; the remainder is of unknown origin. V, J and clone size are those of that table, while D and trimming were read from the DNA. Recorded for this sample are 250,000 to 350,000 clones; around two thirds of them occurred a single time. The biggest ten clones account for 2% to 2.5% of the sample.

Recombination linked TRBV15 to TRBJ1-2; the D gene is perhaps TRBD1, on 5 matching bases. This clonotype originated in a female donor in good health and CMV-seronegative. The sequencing input was PBMCs. The CDR3 loop reads CATSRDRTGGYTF. Here is the DNA: TGTGCCACCAGCAGAGATCGAACAGGTGGCTACACCTTC. Supplemented by the reference TRBV15 and TRBJ1-2 proteins around the CDR3, the complete variable domain is DAMVIQNPRYQVTQFGKPVTLSCSQTLNHNVMYWYQQKSSQAPKLLFHYYDKDFNNEADTPDNFQSRRPNTSFCFLDIRSPGLGDTAMYLCATSRDRTGGYTFGSGTRLTVV.